This is a list of T cell receptor beta chains from one sample in a study of blood T cell repertoires in COVID-19. Using immunoSEQ multiplex PCR, the repertoire was profiled, and TCRdb retains in-frame clones only, with some absent. Of around 160,000 clones listed, around nine tenths are singletons. The specimen sequenced was PBMCs or T cells enriched from blood (not recorded which). These TCRs come from a woman aged 25 to 45 with acute COVID-19. Each CDR3 is given with its conserved first and last residue. A D gene is named only where the DNA matches it firmly. The listing skips clone size in some rows; elsewhere it reads once, few, many or a size class.

abundance	v_gene	j_gene	d_gene	CDR3aa	CDR3nt
-	TRBV28	TRBJ1-5	TRBD1	CASSPRQGQVRPQHF	TGTGCCAGCAGTCCCCGACAGGGACAAGTTCGGCCCCAGCATTTT
-	TRBV6-2/TRBV6-3	TRBJ1-1	TRBD1	CASSYSQQGYTEAFF	TGTGCCAGCAGTTACTCCCAACAGGGGTACACTGAAGCTTTCTTT
-	TRBV5-1	TRBJ2-5	TRBD2	CASSLTGTSSETQYF	TGCGCCAGCAGCTTGACCGGGACTAGCTCAGAGACCCAGTACTTC
-	TRBV28	TRBJ2-1	-	CASSEASSSYNEQFF	TGTGCCAGCAGTGAAGCATCGAGCTCCTACAATGAGCAGTTCTTC
-	TRBV5-1	TRBJ2-3	TRBD1	CASWRQGPDTQYF	TGCGCCAGCTGGAGACAGGGTCCAGATACGCAGTATTTT
-	TRBV11-2	TRBJ2-3	TRBD2	CASLAGPTDTQYF	TGTGCCAGCTTAGCGGGCCCCACAGATACGCAGTATTTT
-	TRBV4-1	TRBJ2-7	TRBD1	CASSQAPGQGAWEQYF	TGCGCCAGCAGCCAAGCACCGGGACAGGGGGCGTGGGAGCAGTACTTC
-	TRBV10-3	TRBJ1-4	-	CAISESWGGNEKLFF	TGTGCCATCAGTGAGTCGTGGGGGGGAAATGAAAAACTGTTTTTT
-	TRBV7-2	TRBJ2-1	TRBD1	CASSSQRQGSSYNEQFF	TGTGCCAGCAGCTCCCAGAGACAGGGCAGCTCCTACAATGAGCAGTTCTTC
few	TRBV30	TRBJ1-6	-	CAWSSQGHSPLHF	TGTGCCTGGAGTTCTCAGGGGCATTCACCCCTCCACTTT
-	TRBV25-1	TRBJ2-2	TRBD1	CASRGQGAGGELFF	TGTGCCAGCAGGGGACAGGGGGCTGGCGGGGAGCTGTTTTTT
-	TRBV2	TRBJ2-4	-	CASLEGTPKNIQYF	TGTGCCAGCTTAGAGGGGACACCCAAAAACATTCAGTACTTC
-	TRBV27	TRBJ2-7	TRBD1	CAVARDRSYEQYF	TGTGCCGTCGCCCGGGACAGGTCCTACGAGCAGTACTTC
-	TRBV4-3	TRBJ2-1	-	CASSQASNSEQFF	TGCGCCAGCAGCCAAGCCTCTAACTCGGAGCAGTTCTTC
-	TRBV11-2	TRBJ1-1	-	CASSPGFRTEAFF	TGTGCCAGCAGCCCGGGTTTCAGAACTGAAGCTTTCTTT
-	TRBV20-1	TRBJ2-7	-	CSALRGYEQYF	TGCAGTGCCCTTCGGGGCTACGAGCAGTACTTC
-	TRBV3-1/TRBV3-2	TRBJ2-3	-	CASSQGSGTQYF	TGTGCCAGCAGCCAAGGCAGTGGTACGCAGTATTTT
once	TRBV5-6	TRBJ2-7	TRBD1	CASSLVMSGGVHEQYF	TGTGCCAGCAGCTTGGTGATGTCAGGGGGCGTTCACGAGCAGTACTTC
-	TRBV5-1	TRBJ2-7	-	CASSLGGPGISYEQYF	TGCGCCAGCAGCTTGGGAGGTCCGGGAATCTCCTACGAGCAGTACTTC
-	TRBV29-1	TRBJ2-3	-	CSAAEGLEVTDTQYF	TGCAGCGCGGCAGAGGGATTGGAGGTCACAGATACGCAGTATTTT
-	TRBV19	TRBJ2-3	-	CASSTGSDTQYF	TGTGCCAGTAGTACAGGGTCGGATACGCAGTATTTT
-	TRBV5-5	TRBJ1-4	TRBD1	CASSWATGYGEKLFF	TGTGCCAGCAGCTGGGCGACAGGGTACGGGGAAAAACTGTTTTTT
-	TRBV9	TRBJ1-6	-	CASSVTDTINNSPLHF	TGTGCCAGCAGCGTCACAGACACAATAAATAATTCACCCCTCCACTTT
-	TRBV19	TRBJ2-1	TRBD2	CASSIGTSGSPIRYNEQFF	TGTGCCAGTAGTATAGGTACTAGCGGGAGCCCCATTAGGTACAATGAGCAGTTCTTC
-	TRBV7-2	TRBJ1-2	TRBD1	CASSSWTGDYGYTF	TGTGCCAGCAGCTCCTGGACAGGGGACTATGGCTACACCTTC
once	TRBV5-1	TRBJ1-2	TRBD1	CASRETGFYGYTF	TGCGCCAGCCGAGAGACAGGGTTCTATGGCTACACCTTC
-	TRBV4-1	TRBJ2-1	-	CASSLRLYNEQFF	TGCGCCAGCAGCCTGCGACTCTACAATGAGCAGTTCTTC